One sample yielded the 9 T cell receptor beta chains listed below, sequenced in a study of T-cell reconstitution after alpha-beta-depleted transplantation in children. Using unique molecular identifiers, the investigators prepared the TCRbeta library. TCRdb re-analysed the PCR reads in MiXCR, keeping a single row per CDR3 protein. The table records approximately 88,000 distinct CDR3 sequences, more than 9% of them present only once. The source material was PBMCs from the stem cell graft donor, sampled from the stem cell graft. The source of these receptors is a human donor who donated a stem cell graft to a child with inherited bone marrow failure.

As concerns this clonotype: A much larger clone lies one base from this, so it may be a read error. The genes are TRBV7-2 and TRBJ1-1; D unresolved. The V gene's germline CDR1 is SGHTA and CDR2 FQGNSA. Trimming took 2 bases from V and 10 from J, leaving 11 bases between them. The CDR3 extends over 12 amino acids. The CDR3 DNA follows: TGTGCCAGCAGCTTAATACGGGGAGGAGCTTTCTTT. Translating gives CASSLIRGGAFF.

The sample holds many counts of this clonotype. The rearrangement links TRBV7-9 to TRBJ2-5, with 8 positions matching TRBD1. The J segment lost 2 bases and the V segment lost 5 bases, leaving 13 bases of the junction unmatched. This CDR3 comprises 17 residues. CDR1 and CDR2 (germline): SEHNR, FQNEAQ (reference sequence). CDR3 protein: CASSGDRGPSLQETQYF. The CDR3 DNA sequence: TGTGCCAGCAGCGGCGACAGGGGCCCCAGCCTTCAAGAGACCCAGTACTTC.

The chain has TRBV30 and TRBJ1-2; the match to TRBD1 covers 7 bases. CDR1 and CDR2 from the germline V gene are GTSNPN and SVGIG (reference sequence). The CDR3 spans 15 residues. Losses at the gene ends were 0 bases for V and 3 bases for J; bases not matched to a gene: 7. CDR3 sequence reads: CAWSVLEGADYGYTF. CDR3 coding DNA: TGTGCCTGGAGTGTACTCGAGGGGGCTGACTATGGCTACACCTTC.

The V gene is TRBV5-1, the J gene TRBJ2-7, with a weak D call TRBD2 (5 bases). The CDR3 consists of 18 residues. Per the germline V gene, CDR1 is SGHRS and CDR2 is YFSETQ. Trimming pared 0 bases from V and 3 bases from J, leaving 22 bases between. CDR3 coding DNA: TGCGCCAGCAGCTTGGGCCCTTTGGTGTTACGGAGGAACTACGAGCAGTACTTC. This gives the protein CASSLGPLVLRRNYEQYF.

In this sample, this clonotype turned up a few times. The chain links TRBV7-9 to TRBJ2-7; 9 nucleotides line up with TRBD2. J lost 5 bases, V lost 1 base, and 6 bases had no gene match. CDR3 length: 15 amino acids. CDR1 and CDR2 (germline): SEHNR, FQNEAQ (reference sequence). CDR3: CASSLEGLATHEQYF. In DNA form, the CDR3 reads TGTGCCAGCAGCTTAGAGGGACTAGCAACCCACGAGCAGTACTTC.

The V gene is TRBV19, the J gene TRBJ2-5; no reliable D call. The V end lost 4 bases, the J end lost 3 bases, and 12 bases lay between the germline ends. Germline V gives CDR1 LNHDA, CDR2 SQIVND (reference sequence). This CDR3 is 14 amino acids long. This CDR3 reads CASSNWQHEETQYF. CDR3 coding DNA: TGTGCCAGTAGTAATTGGCAGCATGAAGAGACCCAGTACTTC. The full variable domain, with the rest looked up from reference TRBV19 and TRBJ2-5, is DGGITQSPKYLFRKEGQNVTLSCEQNLNHDAMYWYRQDPGQGLRLIYYSQIVNDFQKGDIAEGYSVSREKKESFPLTVTSAQKNPTAFYLCASSNWQHEETQYFGPGTRLLVL.

V gene TRBV6-2 or TRBV6-3 combines with J gene TRBJ2-5; perhaps D is TRBD1 or TRBD2 (5 bases each). Germline CDR1 MNHEY, CDR2 SVGEGT. The CDR3 extends over 14 amino acids. V lost 7 bases and J lost 2, with 14 bases in between. The CDR3 DNA sequence: TGTGCCAGCACCCCCGGGGCGGATCAAGAGACCCAGTACTTC. As protein: CASTPGADQETQYF.

In its sample, this clonotype was seen many times. CDR3 DNA sequence: TGCGCCAGCAGCAGGGAGACAGGGACCAAAAACATTCAGTACTTC. Encoded protein: CASSRETGTKNIQYF. The chain is built from TRBV5-1 and TRBJ2-4, with 7 nucleotides matching TRBD1. The CDR3 is made up of 15 amino acids. Losses at the gene ends were 4 bases for V and 2 bases for J; bases not matched to a gene: 6. Germline V gene data show CDR1 as SGHRS and CDR2 as YFSETQ. The whole variable domain, remainder taken from reference TRBV5-1 and TRBJ2-4, is KAGVTQTPRYLIKTRGQQVTLSCSPISGHRSVSWYQQTPGQGLQFLFEYFSETQRNKGNFPGRFSGRQFSNSRSEMNVSTLELGDSALYLCASSRETGTKNIQYFGAGTRLSVL.

This clonotype was detected many times. The rearrangement joins TRBV7-2 to TRBJ2-7, with D maybe TRBD1 (6 bases). The CDR3 has 14 residues. V was cut by 2 bases and J by 0 bases, with 8 bases left in between. Germline CDR1 SGHTA, CDR2 FQGNSA. Here the CDR3 reads CASSLRGTSYEQYF. In DNA, the CDR3 is TGTGCCAGCAGCTTAAGGGGGACCTCCTACGAGCAGTACTTC.